One T cell receptor (beta chain) is described in this entry. The method was immunoSEQ multiplex PCR; TCRdb's version includes in-frame clones alone and lacks a portion of them. The repertoire holds some 400,000 clones, about 95% seen once, with approximately 0.02% in the top ten. The data derive from a study of shared T cell receptors in the human thymus. The sequence came from a human donor. The sequenced sample consisted of thymocytes.

The CDR3 protein is CASRTAIQETQYF. The CDR3 coding sequence is TGTGCCAGCAGAACAGCGATACAAGAGACCCAGTACTTC. V and J are TRBV2 and TRBJ2-5; D uncertain. V was pared by 6 bases and J by 2 bases, with 10 bases between. Germline assignment: CDR1 SNHLY and CDR2 FYNNEI. The CDR3 extends over 13 amino acids.